This TCR beta chain is from a study of cytomegalovirus exposure and HLA in healthy donors (dated by TCRdb to about 2017). Looking at the study overall: In an earlier analysis of 450 to 750 of the donors, around 290 Gb of sequence data and about 110 million unique TCR beta sequences from roughly 200 million T cells were reported. The study used immunosequencing to profile the T cell repertoires of some 600 subjects and linked those repertoires to cytomegalovirus serostatus. The aim of the study was to test whether cataloging public T cell receptors could identify signatures of past pathogen exposure. A later analysis re-analyzed previously published TCR beta repertoires from 600 to 850 donors and added high-resolution HLA genotyping to study TCR occurrence patterns. On average, around 240,000 unique TCR beta nucleotide sequences were sequenced per donor among some 430 genotyped donors of the cohort, with roughly 20% of those sequences being non-productive. The later analysis used no new phenotypic data to find candidate immune exposures, relying instead on TCR beta sequences and their occurrence across donors. A separate validation cohort of about 110 different subjects was used in addition to the roughly 670-subject first cohort. The number of donors typed differed by locus, with about 620-630 for A, B, C, DRB1 and DQB1, about 500 for DQA1, approximately 570 for DPA1, and over 400 for DPB1. The genetic ancestry cluster associated with self-reported Caucasian donors included about 84% of the 398 genotyped donors. Every repertoire in the discovery cohort had been generated on one and the same sequencing platform. An early release covering 500 to 750 HLA-typed donors comprised approximately 290 gigabases of sequencing data and around 85 million unique TCR sequences. To predict cytomegalovirus infection status, the study combined high-throughput TCR immunosequencing, statistical association of individual TCRs with disease status, and machine learning. In a later genetic analysis, genome-wide SNP genotypes for about three fifths of the roughly 670 donors were used, and that subset was treated as a discovery cohort. Both class I and class II loci were covered by HLA typing, at four-digit resolution. Several DR-DQ haplotypes were handled as single units for association and clustering because linkage in the cohort was strong. An earlier analysis of fewer than 700 of the donors applied high-throughput TCR beta sequencing to assess whether each TCR beta V gene segment acted as functional or pseudogenic. Donor age, sex, ethnicity and CMV serostatus were compiled alongside the repertoire data.

This clone was detected only a few times. Which antigen it targets is not known. Base qualities are not at hand, and no much larger clone is one base apart. The paper's findings and limits, for the study overall: According to the authors, the approach could potentially be generalized to other disease states and immunological phenotypes. According to a later genetic analysis, donors in an Asian-associated ancestry cluster had fewer N-insertions in productive TCRs than the roughly 670-donor mean. Because counts were too low, roughly 16 rarely observed V segments, including chromosome 9 orphons, were left out of the earlier analysis of some 600 of the donors. When HLA alleles, especially DR and DQ, strongly co-occurred, attributing TCR associations to individual alleles was difficult. In an earlier analysis of 500 to 650 of the donors, most TCR beta V segments appeared in productive rearrangements about 87% or about 30% of the time, broadly matching IMGT annotations. In vitro tests confirmed that a few of the cytomegalovirus-associated TCR beta chains recognize cytomegalovirus antigens. CMV serostatus was the only immune exposure information available for the cohort. According to a later analysis, TCR association rates differed among HLA loci, with DRB1 alleles showing the most associated TCRs and HLA-C alleles showing the fewest. According to a later analysis, parvovirus B19, influenza, CMV and Epstein-Barr virus appeared linked to several top co-occurrence clusters. Most TCR sequences were seen in very few donors, while some public TCRs were found in many individuals. The study listed 150 to 200 TCR beta chains as associated with cytomegalovirus. Correlated functional status among segregating V segments might be attributable to linkage disequilibrium, but an unknown experimental factor could not be ruled out. A further reported finding was that TCR beta sequences accurately predicted the HLA-A and HLA-B alleles for most subjects in the first cohort. A group of highly shared sequence variants was considered likely to be a technical artifact of the sequencing pipeline. Compared with equally common non-associated chains, HLA-associated TCR beta chains in a later analysis were more clonally expanded and had lower generation probabilities. In a later analysis, more than 15,000 TCR beta sequences were associated with specific HLA alleles at a false discovery rate of 0.05. An association between a missense DCLRE1C variant and V-gene and J-gene trimming of TCR beta chains was found in a later genetic analysis and replicated in an independent cohort. Because HLA typing was missing for some donors at each locus, association tests included only the typed subset. Most CMV-associated TCR beta chains appeared to be HLA-restricted in a later analysis, and the HLA associations seemed to be driven largely by CMV exposure. The cohort was sequenced for TCR beta chains only, and without alpha or paired-chain data the features that could be detected were limited. Cytomegalovirus status was reported to be diagnosed by the classifier with high specificity and sensitivity in both the original and validation cohorts. The 87-base-pair reads could not distinguish some IMGT-functional V segments, including TRBV6-2 and TRBV6-3, so those segments were excluded. Sequencing depth was assumed to be roughly uniform across donors in the presence/absence analyses, though that assumption may not hold.

The CDR3 sequence holds 12 residues, the cysteine and phenylalanine included. Just the 36-base CDR3 DNA is kept, in frame starting at base 1. The germline V gene yields MDHEN for CDR1 and SYDVKM for CDR2. The V end loses 3 bases and the J end loses 3 bases, and a stretch of 6 bases separates them. The library was prepared using the immunoSEQ multiplex PCR assay. For the multiplex PCR, a mixture combining 60 forward primers for TCR Vbeta segments and 13 reverse primers for TCR Jbeta segments was used. The CDR3 region of rearranged TCR beta genes was amplified from genomic DNA with a multiplex PCR assay. The amplified TCR beta libraries were sequenced on the Illumina HiSeq System as 87-base-pair reads. The authors' pipeline ran thus. A later analysis counted tens of millions of unique TCR beta chains across the roughly 700 repertoires, and 9 million to 14 million of these chains were shared by at least two donors. Raw reads were error-corrected and collapsed into unique sequences by a nearest-neighbor algorithm in which closely related sequences were merged to remove PCR and sequencing errors. V, D and J gene segments were assigned by aligning CDR3 sequences to IMGT reference sequences. Each retained sequence needed at least a six-nucleotide match to both a V gene segment and a J gene segment. Rearrangements were classified as productive when the CDR3 lacked stop codons and remained in frame with V and J, and all other rearrangements were classified as non-productive. CDR3 was defined according to IMGT convention as the region running from the second conserved V-encoded cysteine to the conserved J-encoded phenylalanine. The earlier analysis of about 620 of the donors excluded sequences that lacked an unambiguous match to a single V gene segment. In an earlier analysis of some 590 of the donors, a V segment was called functional when productive rearrangements were above 56.7%, and segregating when the standard deviation between donors exceeded 5%. A statistical classification framework was developed to diagnose cytomegalovirus status using the catalog of TCR beta chain sequences. V and J gene assignment, in a later analysis, came from comparing TCR nucleotide sequences with IMGT/GENE-DB human TR gene sequences. A later analysis assigned CDR3 sequences and most-parsimonious VDJ recombination scenarios with the TCRdist pipeline. In a later analysis, each TCR beta chain was defined by its CDR3 amino acid sequence together with its V-gene family, and reads lacking a unique V-gene family were excluded. In a later analysis, 450 to 600 highly shared, low-generation-probability nucleotide sequences were removed to address suspected cross-contamination and a sequencing artifact. For each public chain, a later analysis derived a clonal expansion index from normalized ranks of inferred template counts within each repertoire. In a later analysis, generation probabilities were computed using a VDJ recombination model fitted to out-of-frame rearrangements, and the results were checked against IGoR. In a later analysis, hypergeometric tests were used to score TCR-TCR, TCR-HLA and TCR-CMV co-occurrence, with a repertoire-size bias correction applied to TCR pairs. False discovery rates were estimated in a later analysis by permuting HLA or CMV assignments 20 times. A later analysis grouped co-occurring TCRs with DBSCAN, adding TCRdist sequence similarity when clustering within HLA-allele-positive subsets. For co-occurrence clustering, repertoires with fewer than 30,000 or more than 120,000 public chains were excluded, along with several repertoires with anomalous nucleotide sharing. TCRdb retrieved this table from immuneACCESS and kept in-frame rearrangements only. Not all clones are present; in checked studies, unresolved V genes account for under half, and no reason is known for the remainder. The DNA was the basis for D and trimming; V, J and clone size are from that table. The table for this sample lists 50,000 to 70,000 clones; 80% of them were counted only once. Jointly, the top ten make up roughly 3.9% of the sample.

In total, roughly 710 healthy bone marrow donors made up the cohort. All cohort members were sampled while nominally healthy, although unrecorded immune exposures were likely present. The donor was CMV seronegative and belonged to the group of 352 seronegative cohort members. A peripheral blood sample was provided by each donor, and peripheral blood mononuclear cells were used for TCR beta sequencing. The Qiagen DNeasy Blood Extraction Kit was used to extract genomic DNA from the blood cell samples. Sequenced sample: PBMCs. The sequence links TRBV28 to TRBJ2-7; confidence is insufficient to name the D gene. This sequence was found in a middle-aged woman in good health and CMV-seronegative. CDR3 region: CASSFEHYEQYF. In nucleotides, the sequence is TGTGCCAGCAGTTTTGAGCACTACGAGCAGTACTTC.